The T cell receptor (beta chain) under discussion was sequenced for a study of blood T cell repertoires in COVID-19. Turning to the study itself: From T cells, B-cell-depleted T cells, or PBMCs came the material, which was cDNA or gDNA.

The trim removed 3 bases at V and 2 bases at J, leaving 4 bases unmatched. Germline V gene sequence: CDR1 KGHSH, CDR2 LQKENI. The CDR3 covers 17 residues. Authors' analysis steps: Amplifying reference gene primers gave estimates of nucleated cell counts. Some clones are missing from TCRdb's copy, which holds only in-frame ones; the method was immunoSEQ multiplex PCR. That table supplies the V and J calls and clone size; D and trimming were determined from the DNA. Counted here are 30,000 to 40,000 clones, 80% occurring once; the ten biggest clones make up about 15%. The sequence was collected from a woman aged 70-85 years with acute or convalescent COVID-19. The genes are TRBV18 and TRBJ2-3, with 14 bases fitting TRBD2. Material: peripheral blood. The CDR3 region is CASSPGTSGGFTDTQYF. In DNA, the CDR3 is TGTGCCAGCTCACCCGGGACTAGCGGGGGTTTCACAGATACGCAGTATTTT.